The 12 T cell receptor beta chains reported below all come from one sample, sequenced in a study of shared clonotypes between healthy human individuals. Using immunoSEQ multiplex PCR, the repertoire was profiled, and TCRdb retains in-frame clones only, with some absent. The sample contains roughly 400,000 clones, approximately 97% of which appear only once. The sequencing sample was made of memory CD8+ T cells sorted from blood. Indicated subset: CD45RO+ cells pooled with CCR7-negative TemRA cells. The receptors were sampled from a man aged 25-45 years in good health.

The chain joins TRBV30 to TRBJ1-2, with a weak D call TRBD1 (5 bases). The CDR3 sequence is 13 residues long. V lost 8 bases, J lost 4 bases, and 17 bases lay in between. The germline V gene encodes CDR1 GTSNPN and CDR2 SVGIG (reference sequence). The CDR3 loop is CAARGRRGYGYTF. The CDR3 region has the DNA TGTGCCGCACGGGGTCGGAGGGGCTATGGCTACACCTTC.

In its sample, this clone was seen once. The V and J genes are TRBV28 and TRBJ1-2; D ambiguous. The V gene's germline CDR1 is MDHEN and CDR2 SYDVKM. V was clipped by 2 bases and J by 3 bases, with 7 bases between them. The CDR3 is 13 residues long. This chain's CDR3 is CASSLDGYYGYTF. For the CDR3, the DNA is TGTGCCAGCAGTTTAGATGGGTACTATGGCTACACCTTC.

V gene TRBV7-2 combines with J gene TRBJ2-1, with 9 positions matching TRBD2. Germline CDR1 and CDR2: SGHTA and FQGNSA. The length of the CDR3 is 15 residues. V lost 1 base and J lost 6; bases outside the gene matches: 4. The CDR3 sequence is CASSLVGGRANEQFF. CDR3 DNA sequence: TGTGCCAGCAGCTTAGTTGGCGGGAGGGCCAATGAGCAGTTCTTC.

This clone was observed once. The chain is built from TRBV5-1 and TRBJ1-2; D gene uncertain. The germline V gene encodes CDR1 SGHRS and CDR2 YFSETQ. This CDR3 spans 14 amino acids. Trimming cost V 4 bases and J 2 bases, with 12 bases left between them. The CDR3 here is CASSAPARNYGYTF. In DNA form, the CDR3 reads TGCGCCAGCAGCGCGCCCGCCAGGAACTATGGCTACACCTTC.

V usage is TRBV28 and J usage is TRBJ2-3, with D possibly being TRBD2 (5 bases). The CDR3 consists of 14 residues. Per germline, CDR1 MDHEN and CDR2 SYDVKM. Trimming removed 6 bases from V and 3 bases from J, with 13 bases in between. The DNA for the CDR3 is TGTGCCAGCAGCCCTATATGGAGGACAGATACGCAGTATTTT. Its protein product is CASSPIWRTDTQYF. The variable domain in full, with the rest retrieved from reference TRBV28 and TRBJ2-3, is DVKVTQSSRYLVKRTGEKVFLECVQDMDHENMFWYRQDPGLGLRLIYFSYDVKMKEKGDIPEGYSVSREKKERFSLILESASTNQTSMYLCASSPIWRTDTQYFGPGTRLTVL.

The genes are TRBV5-6 and TRBJ1-4; weak D call: TRBD1 (5 bases). CDR1 and CDR2 (germline): SGHDT, YYEEEE. CDR3 length: 13 residues. V was cut by 1 base and J by 7 bases, with 8 bases left in between. This CDR3 is CASSLQGIEKLFF. Here the CDR3 DNA reads TGTGCCAGCAGCTTGCAGGGAATTGAAAAACTGTTTTTT.

The chain uses TRBV28 and TRBJ1-2; the match to TRBD1 covers 11 bases. J was trimmed by 1 base and V by 5 bases; bases with no gene match: 6. Looked up from germline, CDR1 is MDHEN and CDR2 is SYDVKM. The CDR3 loop spans 16 amino acids. Here the CDR3 reads CASSRTGGAGNYGYTF. The CDR3 DNA is TGTGCCAGCAGTCGGACAGGGGGCGCGGGTAACTATGGCTACACCTTC.

The V gene is TRBV7-2, the J gene TRBJ1-3; no clear D. Germline lookup yields CDR1 SGHTA and CDR2 FQGNSA. The V end was cut by 2 bases, the J end by 0 bases, with 14 bases between. This CDR3 is built from 17 residues. The CDR3 DNA follows: TGTGCCAGCAGCTTATATGGCAGATTCTCCTCTGGAAACACCATATATTTT. Encoded protein: CASSLYGRFSSGNTIYF. Looking up the rest from reference TRBV7-2 and TRBJ1-3 gives the full variable domain: GAGVSQSPSNKVTEKGKDVELRCDPISGHTALYWYRQSLGQGLEFLIYFQGNSAPDKSGLPSDRFSAERTGGSVSTLTIQRTQQEDSAVYLCASSLYGRFSSGNTIYFGEGSWLTVV.

This sequence joins TRBV7-9 and TRBJ2-7, with 13 bases fitting TRBD2. The CDR3 has 17 amino acids. J gave up 2 bases and V 6 bases, and 10 bases lay outside the gene matches. Germline CDR1 is SEHNR and CDR2 is FQNEAQ (reference sequence). The CDR3 region is CASSPRTSGSTPYEQYF. CDR3 sequence (DNA): TGTGCCAGCAGTCCCCGGACTAGCGGGAGTACTCCCTACGAGCAGTACTTC.

This rearrangement joins TRBV19 to TRBJ2-4; D possibly matches TRBD1 or TRBD2 (7 bases each). Trimming left V 7 bases short and J 1 base short, with 17 bases between. The CDR3 loop spans 16 amino acids. Germline V CDR1 and CDR2: LNHDA, SQIVND (reference sequence). The CDR3 loop is CASNSGGVLAKNIQYF. The CDR3 DNA is TGTGCCAGTAACTCAGGGGGGGTGCTGGCCAAAAACATTCAGTACTTC.

The table lists this clone with a count of one. The V call is TRBV6-1, the J call TRBJ2-5; no firm D call. The CDR3 covers 12 residues. Per the germline V gene, CDR1 is MNHNS and CDR2 is SASEGT. Trimming left V 1 base short and J 4 bases short, with 4 bases between. The CDR3 here is CASSEGGETQYF. DNA for the CDR3: TGTGCCAGCAGTGAAGGGGGAGAGACCCAGTACTTC.

J is TRBJ1-3 and V is TRBV2, with 7 bases lining up with TRBD1. After removal of 5 bases from V and 4 bases from J, the junction contained 5 bases not matched to a gene. This CDR3 has 14 amino acids. Germline V gives CDR1 SNHLY, CDR2 FYNNEI. CDR3 residues: CASSLQGRGNTIYF. The CDR3 DNA reads as TGTGCCAGCAGTCTACAGGGGAGAGGAAACACCATATATTTT.